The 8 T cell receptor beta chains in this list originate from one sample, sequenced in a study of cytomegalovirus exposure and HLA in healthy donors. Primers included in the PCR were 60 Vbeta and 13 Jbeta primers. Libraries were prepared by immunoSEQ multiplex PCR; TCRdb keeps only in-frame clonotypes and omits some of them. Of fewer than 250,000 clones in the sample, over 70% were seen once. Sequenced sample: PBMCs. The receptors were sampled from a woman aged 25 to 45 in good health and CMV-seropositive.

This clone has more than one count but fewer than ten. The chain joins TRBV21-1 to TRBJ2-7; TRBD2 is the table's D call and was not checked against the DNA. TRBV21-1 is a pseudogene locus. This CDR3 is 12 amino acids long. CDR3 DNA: TGTGCCAGCAGCAAAGGAAGCAACGAGCAGTACTTC. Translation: CASSKGSNEQYF.

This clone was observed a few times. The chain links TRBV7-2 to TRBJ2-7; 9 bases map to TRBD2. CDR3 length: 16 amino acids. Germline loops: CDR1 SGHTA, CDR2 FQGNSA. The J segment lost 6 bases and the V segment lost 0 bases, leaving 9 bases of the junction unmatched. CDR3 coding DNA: TGTGCCAGCAGCTTAGCGGTTTTTAGCGGGAGAGGCGAGCAGTACTTC. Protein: CASSLAVFSGRGEQYF.

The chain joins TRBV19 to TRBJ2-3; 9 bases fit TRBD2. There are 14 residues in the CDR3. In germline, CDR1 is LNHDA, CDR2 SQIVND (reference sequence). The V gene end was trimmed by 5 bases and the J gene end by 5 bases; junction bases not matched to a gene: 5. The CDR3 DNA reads TGTGCCAGTAGTTTCCTAGCGGGACTAGATACGCAGTATTTT. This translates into CASSFLAGLDTQYF. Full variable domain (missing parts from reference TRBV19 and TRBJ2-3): DGGITQSPKYLFRKEGQNVTLSCEQNLNHDAMYWYRQDPGQGLRLIYYSQIVNDFQKGDIAEGYSVSREKKESFPLTVTSAQKNPTAFYLCASSFLAGLDTQYFGPGTRLTVL.

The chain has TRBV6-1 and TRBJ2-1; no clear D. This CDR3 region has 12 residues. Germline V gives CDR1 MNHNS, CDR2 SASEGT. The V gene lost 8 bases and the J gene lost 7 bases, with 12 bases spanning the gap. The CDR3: CASAHSQNEQFF. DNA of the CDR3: TGTGCCAGCGCCCACTCACAGAATGAGCAGTTCTTC.

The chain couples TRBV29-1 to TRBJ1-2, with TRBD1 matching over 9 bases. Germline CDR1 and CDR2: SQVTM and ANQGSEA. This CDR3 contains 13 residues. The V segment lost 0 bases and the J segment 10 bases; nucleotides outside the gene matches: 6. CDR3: CSVEDGTGNTYTF. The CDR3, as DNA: TGCAGCGTTGAAGATGGGACAGGGAATACCTACACCTTC.

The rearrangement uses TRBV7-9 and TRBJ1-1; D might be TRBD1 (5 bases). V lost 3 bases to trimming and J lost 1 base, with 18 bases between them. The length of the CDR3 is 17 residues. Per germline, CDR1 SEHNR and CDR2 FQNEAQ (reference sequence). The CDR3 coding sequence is TGTGCCAGCAGCTTCGTACCCGGGGACTCGTCGAACACTGAAGCTTTCTTT. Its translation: CASSFVPGDSSNTEAFF.

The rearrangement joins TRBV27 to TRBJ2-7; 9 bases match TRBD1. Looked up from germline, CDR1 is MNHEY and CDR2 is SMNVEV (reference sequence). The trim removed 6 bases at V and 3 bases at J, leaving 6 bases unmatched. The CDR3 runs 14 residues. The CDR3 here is CASSWDREGYEQYF. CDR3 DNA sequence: TGTGCCAGCAGCTGGGACAGGGAAGGCTACGAGCAGTACTTC.

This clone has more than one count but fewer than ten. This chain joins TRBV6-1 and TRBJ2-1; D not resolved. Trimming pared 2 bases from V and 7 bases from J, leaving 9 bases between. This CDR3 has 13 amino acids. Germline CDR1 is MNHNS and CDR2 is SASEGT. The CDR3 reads CASSELVTNEQFF. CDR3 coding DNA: TGTGCCAGCAGTGAACTAGTTACGAATGAGCAGTTCTTC.